This T cell receptor (beta chain) originates from a study of OX40 agonist ivuxolimab in advanced cancers. This CDR3 has 16 residues. Trimming removed 3 bases from V and 6 bases from J; junction bases left unmatched: 7. Germline CDR1 and CDR2: SEHNR and FQNEAQ (reference sequence). Only in-frame clones appear in the TCRdb table, and some are missing; sequencing was by immunoSEQ multiplex PCR. The sample contains fewer than 30,000 clones, 65% to 80% of which appear only once. The TCR was taken from an adult with an advanced solid tumor such as melanoma, head and neck, liver or kidney cancer. This rearrangement joins TRBV7-9 to TRBJ1-4; 10 nucleotides agree with TRBD1. The source was CD4+ or CD8+ T cells sorted from blood, collected in a trial of the OX40 agonist ivuxolimab. CDR3 bases: TGTGCCAGCAGCTTCGCCGGGACAGGGGCCGATGAAAAACTGTTTTTT. It encodes CASSFAGTGADEKLFF.